This T cell receptor (beta chain) was found in a study of shared clonotypes between healthy human individuals. Study-level information: The study drew on two women and three men aged 18 to 49 as donors.

CD45RO-negative CD8 cells positively selected for CCR7 made up the naive population, which excluded terminally differentiated effector memory CD45RA+ cells. Study-level points and caveats: Naive CD4 clonotype sharing across four donors was 4.5% to 6%. It was expected that sequencing depth would affect clonotype sharing among donors. The study drew on few donors, limiting represented genetic and exposure-history diversity.

Per the germline V gene, CDR1 is MRHNA and CDR2 is SNTAGT. The V end lost 10 bases, the J end lost 0 bases, and 16 bases lay between the germline ends. The CDR3 is made up of 14 amino acids. Generated by immunoSEQ multiplex PCR, the TCRdb table keeps only in-frame clones and is missing some. The table has approximately 810,000 clones, 80% to 95% seen once. In regard to this clone: The antigen is not known.

The chain uses TRBV6-4 and TRBJ2-7; D tentatively reads TRBD1 or TRBD2 (7 bases each). Sequencing used naive CD8+ T cells sorted from blood. The receptor's source is a man younger than 40 in good health. The CDR3 is CATGGTASSYEQYF. CDR3 DNA sequence: TGTGCCACCGGGGGGACAGCATCCTCCTACGAGCAGTACTTC.